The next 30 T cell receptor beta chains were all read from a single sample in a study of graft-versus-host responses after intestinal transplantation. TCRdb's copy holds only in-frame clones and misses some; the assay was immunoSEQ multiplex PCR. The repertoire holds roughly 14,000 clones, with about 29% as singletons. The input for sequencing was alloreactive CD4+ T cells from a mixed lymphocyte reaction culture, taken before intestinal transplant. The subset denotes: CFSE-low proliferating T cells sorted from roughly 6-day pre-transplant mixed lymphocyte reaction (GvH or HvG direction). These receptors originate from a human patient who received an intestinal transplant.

CDR3 sequence reads: CAISVQGAAETQYF. The CDR3 DNA is TGTGCCATCAGTGTACAGGGGGCGGCAGAGACCCAGTACTTC. The genes are TRBV10-3 and TRBJ2-5, with TRBD1 matching 9 bases. V gave up 4 bases and J gave up 4 bases; unmatched junction bases: 4. Looked up from germline, CDR1 is ENHRY and CDR2 is SYGVKD. The CDR3 sequence is 14 residues long.

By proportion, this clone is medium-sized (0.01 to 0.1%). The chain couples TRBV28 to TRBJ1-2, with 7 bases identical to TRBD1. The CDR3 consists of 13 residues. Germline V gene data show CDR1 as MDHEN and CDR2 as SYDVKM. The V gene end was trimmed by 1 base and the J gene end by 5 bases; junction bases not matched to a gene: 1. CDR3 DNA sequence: TGTGCCAGCAGTTTATCCAGGGGGTATGGCTACACCTTC. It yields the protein CASSLSRGYGYTF.

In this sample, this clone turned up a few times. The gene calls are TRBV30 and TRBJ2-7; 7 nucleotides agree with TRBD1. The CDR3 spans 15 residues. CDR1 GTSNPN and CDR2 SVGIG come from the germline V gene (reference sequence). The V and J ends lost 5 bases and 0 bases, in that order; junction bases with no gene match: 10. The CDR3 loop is CAWASGTALSYEQYF. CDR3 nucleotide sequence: TGTGCCTGGGCCTCCGGGACAGCCCTCTCCTACGAGCAGTACTTC.

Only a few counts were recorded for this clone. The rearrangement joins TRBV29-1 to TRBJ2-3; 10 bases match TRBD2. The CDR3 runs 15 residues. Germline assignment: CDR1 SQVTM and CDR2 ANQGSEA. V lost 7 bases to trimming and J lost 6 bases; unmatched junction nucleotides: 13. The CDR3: CSAQLSGRARDTQYF. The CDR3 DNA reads TGCAGCGCTCAGCTGAGCGGGAGGGCCAGGGATACGCAGTATTTT.

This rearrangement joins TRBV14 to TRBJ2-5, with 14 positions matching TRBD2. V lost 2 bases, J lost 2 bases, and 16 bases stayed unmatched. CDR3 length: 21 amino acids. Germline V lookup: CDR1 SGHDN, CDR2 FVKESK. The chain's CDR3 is CASSQLGLRLAGGRIQETQYF. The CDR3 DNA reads TGTGCCAGCAGCCAACTTGGACTCCGACTAGCGGGAGGGCGGATACAAGAGACCCAGTACTTC.

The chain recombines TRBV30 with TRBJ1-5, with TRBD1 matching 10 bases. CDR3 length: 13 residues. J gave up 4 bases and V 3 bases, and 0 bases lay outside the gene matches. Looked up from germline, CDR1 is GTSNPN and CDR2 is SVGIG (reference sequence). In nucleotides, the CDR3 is TGTGCCTGGAGGGGACAGGGGAATCAGCCCCAGCATTTT. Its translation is CAWRGQGNQPQHF.

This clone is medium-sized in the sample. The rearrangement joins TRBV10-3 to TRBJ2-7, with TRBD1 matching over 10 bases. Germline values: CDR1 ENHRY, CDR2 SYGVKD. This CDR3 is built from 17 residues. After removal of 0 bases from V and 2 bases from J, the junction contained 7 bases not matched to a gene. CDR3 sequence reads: CAISESLSGQGAYEQYF. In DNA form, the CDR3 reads TGTGCCATCAGTGAGTCGCTCTCTGGACAGGGGGCCTACGAGCAGTACTTC.

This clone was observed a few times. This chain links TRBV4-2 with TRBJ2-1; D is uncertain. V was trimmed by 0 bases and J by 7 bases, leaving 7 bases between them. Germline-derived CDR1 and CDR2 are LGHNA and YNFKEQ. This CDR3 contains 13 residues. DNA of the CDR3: TGTGCCAGCAGCCAAGATGCCAATAATGAGCAGTTCTTC. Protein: CASSQDANNEQFF.

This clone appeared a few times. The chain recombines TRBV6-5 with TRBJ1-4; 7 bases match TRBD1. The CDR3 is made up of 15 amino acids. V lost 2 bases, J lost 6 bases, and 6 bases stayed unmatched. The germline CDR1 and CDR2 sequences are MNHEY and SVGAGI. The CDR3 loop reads CASSYITGADEKLFF. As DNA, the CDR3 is TGTGCCAGCAGTTACATTACAGGGGCAGATGAAAAACTGTTTTTT.

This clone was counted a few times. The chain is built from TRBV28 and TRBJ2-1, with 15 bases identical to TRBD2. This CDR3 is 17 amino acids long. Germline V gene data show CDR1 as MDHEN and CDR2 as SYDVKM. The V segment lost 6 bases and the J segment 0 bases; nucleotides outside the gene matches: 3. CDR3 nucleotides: TGTGCCAGCAGGGGGACTAGCGGGAGGCTCTCCTACAATGAGCAGTTCTTC. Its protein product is CASRGTSGRLSYNEQFF.

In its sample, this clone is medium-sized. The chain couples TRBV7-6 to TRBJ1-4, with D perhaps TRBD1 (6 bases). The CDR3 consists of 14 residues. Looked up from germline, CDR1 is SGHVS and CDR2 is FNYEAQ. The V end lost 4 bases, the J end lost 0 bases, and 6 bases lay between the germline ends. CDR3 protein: CASSWTATNEKLFF. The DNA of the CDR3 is TGTGCCAGCAGCTGGACAGCAACTAATGAAAAACTGTTTTTT. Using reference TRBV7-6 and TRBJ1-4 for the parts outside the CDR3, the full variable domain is GAGVSQSPRYKVTKRGQDVALRCDPISGHVSLYWYRQALGQGPEFLTYFNYEAQQDKSGLPNDRFSAERPEGSISTLTIQRTEQRDSAMYRCASSWTATNEKLFFGSGTQLSVL.

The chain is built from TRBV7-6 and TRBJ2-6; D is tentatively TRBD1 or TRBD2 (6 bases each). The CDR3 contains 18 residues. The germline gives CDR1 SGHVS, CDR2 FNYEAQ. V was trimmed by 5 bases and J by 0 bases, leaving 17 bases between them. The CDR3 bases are TGTGCCAGCAGCCCCCGAGTAGGGGGGTACTCTGGGGCCAACGTCCTGACTTTC. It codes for CASSPRVGGYSGANVLTF.

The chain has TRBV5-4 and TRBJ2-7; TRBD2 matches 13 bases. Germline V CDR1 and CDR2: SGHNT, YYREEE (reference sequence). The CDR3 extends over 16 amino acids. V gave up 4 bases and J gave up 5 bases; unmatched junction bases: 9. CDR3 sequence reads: CASSLPTSGRMNEQYF. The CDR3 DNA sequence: TGTGCCAGCAGCCTCCCGACTAGCGGGAGGATGAACGAGCAGTACTTC. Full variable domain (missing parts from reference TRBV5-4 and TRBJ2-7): ETGVTQSPTHLIKTRGQQVTLRCSSQSGHNTVSWYQQALGQGPQFIFQYYREEENGRGNFPPRFSGLQFPNYSSELNVNALELDDSALYLCASSLPTSGRMNEQYFGPGTRLTVT.

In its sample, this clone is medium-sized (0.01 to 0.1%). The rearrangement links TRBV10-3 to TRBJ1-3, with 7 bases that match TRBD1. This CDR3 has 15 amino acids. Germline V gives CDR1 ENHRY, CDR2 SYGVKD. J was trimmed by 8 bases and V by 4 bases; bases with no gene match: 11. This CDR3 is CAISGGSQGGHTIYF. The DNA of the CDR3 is TGTGCCATCAGTGGAGGCTCCCAGGGGGGGCACACCATATATTTT.

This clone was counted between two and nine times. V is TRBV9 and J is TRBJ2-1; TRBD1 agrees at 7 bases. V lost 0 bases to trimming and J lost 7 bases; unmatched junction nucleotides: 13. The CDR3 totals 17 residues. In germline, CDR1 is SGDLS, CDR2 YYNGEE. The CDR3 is CASSVDLRGGARNEQFF. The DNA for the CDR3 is TGTGCCAGCAGCGTAGACCTCAGAGGGGGCGCAAGGAATGAGCAGTTCTTC.

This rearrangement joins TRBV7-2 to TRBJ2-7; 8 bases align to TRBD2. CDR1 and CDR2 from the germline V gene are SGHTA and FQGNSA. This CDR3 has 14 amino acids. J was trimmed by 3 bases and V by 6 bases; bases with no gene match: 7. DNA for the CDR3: TGTGCCAGCAGTTACGTCGCGGGAGGCTACGAGCAGTACTTC. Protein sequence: CASSYVAGGYEQYF.

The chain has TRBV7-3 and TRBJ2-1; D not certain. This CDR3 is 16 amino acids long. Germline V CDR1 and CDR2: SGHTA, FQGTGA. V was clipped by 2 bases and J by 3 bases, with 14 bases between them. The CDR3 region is CASSLEFSLVYNEQFF. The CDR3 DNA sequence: TGTGCCAGCAGCTTAGAGTTCAGTTTAGTCTACAATGAGCAGTTCTTC. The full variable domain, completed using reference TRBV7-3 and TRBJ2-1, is GAGVSQTPSNKVTEKGKYVELRCDPISGHTALYWYRQSLGQGPEFLIYFQGTGAADDSGLPNDRFFAVRPEGSVSTLKIQRTERGDSAVYLCASSLEFSLVYNEQFFGPGTRLTVL.

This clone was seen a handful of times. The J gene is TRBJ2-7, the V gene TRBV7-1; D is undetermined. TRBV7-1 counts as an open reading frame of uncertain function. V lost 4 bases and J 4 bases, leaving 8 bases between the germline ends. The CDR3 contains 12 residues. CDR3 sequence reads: CASSLVRYEQYF. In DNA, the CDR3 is TGTGCCAGCAGCTTAGTCAGGTACGAGCAGTACTTC.

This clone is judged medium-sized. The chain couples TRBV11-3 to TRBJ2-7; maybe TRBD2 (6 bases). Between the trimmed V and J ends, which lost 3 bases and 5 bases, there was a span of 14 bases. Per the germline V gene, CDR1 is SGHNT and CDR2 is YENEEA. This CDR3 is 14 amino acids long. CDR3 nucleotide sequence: TGTGCCAGCAGCTTTGGAGGGAGTCGTGACGAGCAGTACTTC. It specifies CASSFGGSRDEQYF.

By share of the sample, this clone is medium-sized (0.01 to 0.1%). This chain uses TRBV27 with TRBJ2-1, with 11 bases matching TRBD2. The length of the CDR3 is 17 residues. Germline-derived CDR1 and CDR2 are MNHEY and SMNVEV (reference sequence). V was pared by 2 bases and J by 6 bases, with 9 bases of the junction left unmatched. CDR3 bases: TGTGCCAGCAGTTTACTCCCTCCGGGACTAGCGGCCAATGAGCAGTTCTTC. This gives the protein CASSLLPPGLAANEQFF.

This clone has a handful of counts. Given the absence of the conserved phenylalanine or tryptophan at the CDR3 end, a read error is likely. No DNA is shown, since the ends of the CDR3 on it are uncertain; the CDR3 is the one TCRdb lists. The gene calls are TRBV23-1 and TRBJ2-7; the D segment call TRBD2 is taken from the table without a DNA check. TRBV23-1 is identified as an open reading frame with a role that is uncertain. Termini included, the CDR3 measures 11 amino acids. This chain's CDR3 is CASCTPRTSVD.

CDR3 protein: CASSSYREGEQFF. The CDR3 nucleotides read TGTGCCAGCAGCTCCTACAGGGAGGGTGAGCAGTTCTTC. V usage is TRBV5-5 and J usage is TRBJ2-1; a weak D match, TRBD2 (7 bases). Germline CDR1 reads SGHKS; CDR2 reads YYEKEE (reference sequence). V was shortened by 3 bases and J by 9 bases, with 13 bases between the two germline ends. This CDR3 contains 13 residues.

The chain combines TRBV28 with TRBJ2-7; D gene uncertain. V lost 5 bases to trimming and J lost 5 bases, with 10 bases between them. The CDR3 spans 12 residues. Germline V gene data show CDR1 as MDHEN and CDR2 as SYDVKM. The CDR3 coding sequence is TGTGCCAGCAGTCCGGCTCTGGACGAGCAGTACTTC. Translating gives CASSPALDEQYF.

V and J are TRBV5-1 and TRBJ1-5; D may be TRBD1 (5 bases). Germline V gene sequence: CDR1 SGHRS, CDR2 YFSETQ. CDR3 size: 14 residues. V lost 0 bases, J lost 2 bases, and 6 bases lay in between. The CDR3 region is CASSLEGGNQPQHF. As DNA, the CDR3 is TGCGCCAGCAGCTTGGAAGGGGGCAATCAGCCCCAGCATTTT.

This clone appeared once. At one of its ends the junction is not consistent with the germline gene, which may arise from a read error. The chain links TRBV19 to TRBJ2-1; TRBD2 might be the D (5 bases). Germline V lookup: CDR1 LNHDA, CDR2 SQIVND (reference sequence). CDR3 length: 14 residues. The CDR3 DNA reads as TGTGCCATTAGTCTGGGATCGGGATACAATGAGCAGTTCTTC. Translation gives CAISLGSGYNEQFF.

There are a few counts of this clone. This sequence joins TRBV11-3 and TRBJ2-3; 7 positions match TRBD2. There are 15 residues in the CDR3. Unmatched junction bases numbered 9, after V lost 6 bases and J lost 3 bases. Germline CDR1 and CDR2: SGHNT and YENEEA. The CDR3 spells CASSWGGERTDTQYF. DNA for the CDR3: TGTGCCAGCAGTTGGGGGGGAGAACGGACAGATACGCAGTATTTT.

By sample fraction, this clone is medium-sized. The CDR3 DNA follows: TGTGCCAGCAGCTTGACTAGCGGGAGCTACGAGCAGTACTTC. Residues: CASSLTSGSYEQYF. The rearrangement links TRBV13 to TRBJ2-7, with 12 bases lining up with TRBD2. Looked up from germline, CDR1 is PRHDT and CDR2 is FYEKMQ (reference sequence). There are 14 residues in the CDR3. Unmatched junction bases numbered 0, after V lost 3 bases and J lost 3 bases.

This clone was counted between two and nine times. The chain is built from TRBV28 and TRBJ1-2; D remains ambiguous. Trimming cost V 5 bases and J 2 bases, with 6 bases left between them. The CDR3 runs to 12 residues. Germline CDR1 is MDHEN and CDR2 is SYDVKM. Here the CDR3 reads CASSPQNYGYTF. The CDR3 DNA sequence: TGTGCCAGCAGTCCCCAGAACTATGGCTACACCTTC.

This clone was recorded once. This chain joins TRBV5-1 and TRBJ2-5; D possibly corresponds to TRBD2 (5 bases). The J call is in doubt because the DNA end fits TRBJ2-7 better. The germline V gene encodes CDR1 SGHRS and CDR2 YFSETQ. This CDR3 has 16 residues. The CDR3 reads CASSLGGGRSSYEQYF. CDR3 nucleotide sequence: TGCGCCAGCAGCTTGGGAGGCGGGCGTAGCTCCTACGAGCAGTACTTC.

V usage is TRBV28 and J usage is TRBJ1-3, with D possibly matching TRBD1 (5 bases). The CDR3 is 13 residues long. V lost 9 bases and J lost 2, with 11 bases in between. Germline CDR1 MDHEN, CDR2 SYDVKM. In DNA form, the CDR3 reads TGTGCCAGTTGGGGCCCTGCTGGAAACACCATATATTTT. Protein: CASWGPAGNTIYF.